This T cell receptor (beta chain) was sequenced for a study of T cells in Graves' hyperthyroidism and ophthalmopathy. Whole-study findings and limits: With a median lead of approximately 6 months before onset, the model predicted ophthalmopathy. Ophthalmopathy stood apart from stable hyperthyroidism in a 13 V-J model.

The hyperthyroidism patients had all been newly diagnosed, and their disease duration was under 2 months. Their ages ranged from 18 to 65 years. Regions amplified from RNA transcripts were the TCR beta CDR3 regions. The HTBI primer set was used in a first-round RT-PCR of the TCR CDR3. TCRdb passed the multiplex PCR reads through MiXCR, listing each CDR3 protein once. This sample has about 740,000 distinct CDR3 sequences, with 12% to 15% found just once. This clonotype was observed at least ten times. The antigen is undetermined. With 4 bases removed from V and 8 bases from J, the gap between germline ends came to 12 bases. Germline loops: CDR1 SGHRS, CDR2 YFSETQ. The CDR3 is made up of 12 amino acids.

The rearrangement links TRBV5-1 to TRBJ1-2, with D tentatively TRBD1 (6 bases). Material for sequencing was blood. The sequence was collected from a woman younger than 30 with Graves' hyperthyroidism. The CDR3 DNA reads TGCGCCAGCAGCGCACAGGGCCAAGGCTACACCTTC. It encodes CASSAQGQGYTF. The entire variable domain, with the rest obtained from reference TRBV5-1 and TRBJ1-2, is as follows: KAGVTQTPRYLIKTRGQQVTLSCSPISGHRSVSWYQQTPGQGLQFLFEYFSETQRNKGNFPGRFSGRQFSNSRSEMNVSTLELGDSALYLCASSAQGQGYTFGSGTRLTVV.